This TCR beta chain was retrieved from a study of T cells after yellow fever vaccination. As for the study in general: Fractions low in cell number were prepared with SMART-Seq v4 Ultra Low Input. Points from the study as a whole: Primary-vaccination clones mostly resurfaced post-booster (nearly 97% CD4, approximately 87% CD8). The secondary response was weaker but peaked faster, day 5 versus 15.

Germline CDR1 reads DFQATT; CDR2 reads SNEGSKA (reference sequence). There are 14 residues in the CDR3. Trimming removed 6 bases from V and 2 bases from J; junction bases left unmatched: 3. Only a few counts were recorded for this clonotype. What it binds is not known. Universal primer sites and UMIs were introduced during 5'RACE template-switching synthesis of TCR cDNA. TCRdb used MiXCR to reprocess the 5' RACE reads, holding one entry per CDR3 protein. In the table there are 450,000 to 550,000 distinct CDR3 sequences, about 19% of which are singletons. The input for sequencing was PBMCs, taken 15 days after the yellow fever booster vaccination. The chain employs TRBV20-1 and TRBJ2-5; 13 bases map to TRBD2. The sequence derives from a man aged 25 to 40 who received the YFV17D yellow fever vaccine. The CDR3 DNA follows: TGCAGTGCCAGGGGACTAGCGGGGCAAGAGACCCAGTACTTC. As protein: CSARGLAGQETQYF.